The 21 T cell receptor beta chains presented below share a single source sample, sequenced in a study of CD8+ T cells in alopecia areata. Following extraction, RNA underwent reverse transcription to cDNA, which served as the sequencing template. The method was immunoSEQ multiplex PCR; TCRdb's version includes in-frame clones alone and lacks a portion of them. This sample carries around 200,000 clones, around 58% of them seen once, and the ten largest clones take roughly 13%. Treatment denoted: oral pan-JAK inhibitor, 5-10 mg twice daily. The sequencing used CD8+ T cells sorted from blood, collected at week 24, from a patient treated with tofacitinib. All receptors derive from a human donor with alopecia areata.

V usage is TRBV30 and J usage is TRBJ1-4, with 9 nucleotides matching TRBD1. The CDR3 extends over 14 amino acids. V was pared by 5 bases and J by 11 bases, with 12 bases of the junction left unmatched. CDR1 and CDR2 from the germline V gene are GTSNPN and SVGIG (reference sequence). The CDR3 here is CAWESGQGLGKLFF. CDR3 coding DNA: TGTGCCTGGGAGTCCGGACAGGGGTTGGGGAAACTGTTTTTT.

CDR3 bases: TGTGCCAGCAGCCCGGGACAGGGGGCAAGAGAGCAGTACTTC. It translates to CASSPGQGAREQYF. The chain has TRBV4-2 and TRBJ2-7; the match to TRBD1 covers 12 bases. CDR1 is LGHNA, CDR2 YNFKEQ, per germline. The CDR3 runs 14 residues. V shed 4 bases, J shed 7 bases, and the junction held 5 bases outside the gene matches.

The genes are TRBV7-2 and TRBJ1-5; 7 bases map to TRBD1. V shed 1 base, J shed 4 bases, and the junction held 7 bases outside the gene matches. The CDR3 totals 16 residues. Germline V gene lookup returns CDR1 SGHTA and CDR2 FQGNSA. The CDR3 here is CASSLVFRGQNQPQHF. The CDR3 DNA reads TGTGCCAGCAGCTTAGTGTTCAGGGGACAGAATCAGCCCCAGCATTTT.

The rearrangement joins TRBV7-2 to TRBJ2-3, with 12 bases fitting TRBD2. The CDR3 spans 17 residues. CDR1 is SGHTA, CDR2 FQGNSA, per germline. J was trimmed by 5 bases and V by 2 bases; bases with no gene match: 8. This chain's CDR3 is CASSLTSGGPAEDTQYF. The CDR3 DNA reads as TGTGCCAGCAGCTTAACTAGCGGGGGGCCCGCGGAAGATACGCAGTATTTT.

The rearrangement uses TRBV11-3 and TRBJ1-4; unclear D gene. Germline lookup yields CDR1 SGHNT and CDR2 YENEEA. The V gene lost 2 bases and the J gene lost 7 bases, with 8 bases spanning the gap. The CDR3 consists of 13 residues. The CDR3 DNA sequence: TGTGCCAGCAGCTTATTCCCCCCTGAAAAACTGTTTTTT. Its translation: CASSLFPPEKLFF. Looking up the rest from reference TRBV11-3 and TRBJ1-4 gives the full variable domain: EAGVVQSPRYKIIEKKQPVAFWCNPISGHNTLYWYLQNLGQGPELLIRYENEEAVDDSQLPKDRFSAERLKGVDSTLKIQPAELGDSAVYLCASSLFPPEKLFFGSGTQLSVL.

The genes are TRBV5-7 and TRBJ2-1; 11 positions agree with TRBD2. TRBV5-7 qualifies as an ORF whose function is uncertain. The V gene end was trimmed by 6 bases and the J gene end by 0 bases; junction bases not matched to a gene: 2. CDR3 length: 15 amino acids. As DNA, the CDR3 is TGTGCCAGCAAGACTAGCGGGGACTCCTACAATGAGCAGTTCTTC. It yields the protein CASKTSGDSYNEQFF.

CDR3: CASSSPGQGAGGELFF. For the CDR3, the DNA is TGTGCCAGCAGTTCTCCGGGACAGGGGGCGGGCGGGGAGCTGTTTTTT. This chain joins TRBV6-6 and TRBJ2-2; 12 bases align to TRBD1. Losses at the gene ends were 4 bases for V and 7 bases for J; bases not matched to a gene: 7. CDR1 is MNHNY, CDR2 SVGAGI, per germline (reference sequence). The CDR3 spans 16 residues.

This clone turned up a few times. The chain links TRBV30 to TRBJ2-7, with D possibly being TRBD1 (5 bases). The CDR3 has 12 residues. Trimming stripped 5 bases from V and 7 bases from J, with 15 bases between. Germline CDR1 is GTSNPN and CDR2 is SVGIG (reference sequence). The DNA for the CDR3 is TGTGCCTGGGCCAGACTGCCAGGGGAGCAGTACTTC. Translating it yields CAWARLPGEQYF.

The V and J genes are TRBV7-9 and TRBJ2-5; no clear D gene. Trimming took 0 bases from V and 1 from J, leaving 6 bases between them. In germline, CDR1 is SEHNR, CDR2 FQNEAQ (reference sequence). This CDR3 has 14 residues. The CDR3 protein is CASSLAGAQETQYF. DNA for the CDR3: TGTGCCAGCAGCTTAGCTGGTGCCCAAGAGACCCAGTACTTC.

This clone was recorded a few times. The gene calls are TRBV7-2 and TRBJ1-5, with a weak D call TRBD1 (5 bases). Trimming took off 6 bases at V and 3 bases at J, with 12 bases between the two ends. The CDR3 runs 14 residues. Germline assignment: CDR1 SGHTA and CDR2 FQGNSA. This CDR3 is CASSYAGPNQPQHF. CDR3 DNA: TGTGCCAGCAGTTACGCAGGGCCCAATCAGCCCCAGCATTTT. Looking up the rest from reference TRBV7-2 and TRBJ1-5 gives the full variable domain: GAGVSQSPSNKVTEKGKDVELRCDPISGHTALYWYRQSLGQGLEFLIYFQGNSAPDKSGLPSDRFSAERTGGSVSTLTIQRTQQEDSAVYLCASSYAGPNQPQHFGDGTRLSIL.

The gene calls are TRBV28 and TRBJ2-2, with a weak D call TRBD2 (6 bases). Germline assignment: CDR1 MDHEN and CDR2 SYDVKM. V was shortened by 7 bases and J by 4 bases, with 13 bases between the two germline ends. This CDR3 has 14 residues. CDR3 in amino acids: CASISGDATGELFF. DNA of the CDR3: TGTGCCAGCATATCGGGGGACGCCACCGGGGAGCTGTTTTTT.

CDR3 DNA: TGCAGCGTTGACAGACGGGGCTATGGCTACACCTTC. Residues: CSVDRRGYGYTF. The rearrangement links TRBV29-1 to TRBJ1-2; D unclear. V lost 3 bases and J 4 bases, leaving 9 bases between the germline ends. This CDR3 comprises 12 residues. CDR1 is SQVTM and CDR2 is ANQGSEA in the germline V gene. The variable domain in full, completed from reference TRBV29-1 and TRBJ1-2, reads SAVISQKPSRDICQRGTSLTIQCQVDSQVTMMFWYRQQPGQSLTLIATANQGSEATYESGFVIDKFPISRPNLTFSTLTVSNMSPEDSSIYLCSVDRRGYGYTFGSGTRLTVV.

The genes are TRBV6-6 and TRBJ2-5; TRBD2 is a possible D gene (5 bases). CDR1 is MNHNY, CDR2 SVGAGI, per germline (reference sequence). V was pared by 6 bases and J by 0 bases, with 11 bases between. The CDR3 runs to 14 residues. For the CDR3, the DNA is TGTGCCAGCAGCTTACTAGGGAACCAAGAGACCCAGTACTTC. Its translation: CASSLLGNQETQYF.

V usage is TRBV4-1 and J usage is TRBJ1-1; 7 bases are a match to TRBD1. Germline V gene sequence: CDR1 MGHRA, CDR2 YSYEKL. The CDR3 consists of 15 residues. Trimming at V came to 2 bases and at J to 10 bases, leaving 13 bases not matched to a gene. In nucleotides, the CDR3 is TGCGCCAGCAGCCAATTCGCAGACAGGGCATCCGGAGCTTTCTTT. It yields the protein CASSQFADRASGAFF.

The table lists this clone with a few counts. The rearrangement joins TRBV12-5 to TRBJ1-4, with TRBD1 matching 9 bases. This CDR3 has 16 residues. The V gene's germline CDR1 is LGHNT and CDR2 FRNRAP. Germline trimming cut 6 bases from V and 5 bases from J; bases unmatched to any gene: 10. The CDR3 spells CASGPGQGRMNEKLFF. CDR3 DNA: TGTGCTAGTGGCCCCGGACAGGGGCGAATGAATGAAAAACTGTTTTTT. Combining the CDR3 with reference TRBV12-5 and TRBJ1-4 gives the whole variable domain DARVTQTPRHKVTEMGQEVTMRCQPILGHNTVFWYRQTMMQGLELLAYFRNRAPLDDSGMPKDRFSAEMPDATLATLKIQPSEPRDSAVYFCASGPGQGRMNEKLFFGSGTQLSVL.

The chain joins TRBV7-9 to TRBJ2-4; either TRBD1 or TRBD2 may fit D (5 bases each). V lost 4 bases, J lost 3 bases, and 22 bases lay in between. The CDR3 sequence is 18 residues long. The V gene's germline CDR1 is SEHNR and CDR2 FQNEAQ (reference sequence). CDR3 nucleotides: TGTGCCAGCAGCTACCTCCCGGACATCGGGGTAGGCAAAAACATTCAGTACTTC. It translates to CASSYLPDIGVGKNIQYF.

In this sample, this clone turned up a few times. The CDR3 coding sequence is TGCGCCAGCCCCGCTGGACAGGCGAACACTGAAGCTTTCTTT. As protein: CASPAGQANTEAFF. The genes are TRBV23-1 and TRBJ1-1; 7 positions match TRBD1. TRBV23-1 is sorted into the ORF group, with uncertain function. V shed 8 bases and J 1 base; nucleotides not matched to a gene: 7. This CDR3 has 14 residues.

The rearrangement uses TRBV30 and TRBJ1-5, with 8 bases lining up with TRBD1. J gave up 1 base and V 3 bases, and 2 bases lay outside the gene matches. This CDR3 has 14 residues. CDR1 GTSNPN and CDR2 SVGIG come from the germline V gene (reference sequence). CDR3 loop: CAWRGTGSNQPQHF. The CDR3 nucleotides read TGTGCCTGGAGGGGGACAGGAAGCAATCAGCCCCAGCATTTT.

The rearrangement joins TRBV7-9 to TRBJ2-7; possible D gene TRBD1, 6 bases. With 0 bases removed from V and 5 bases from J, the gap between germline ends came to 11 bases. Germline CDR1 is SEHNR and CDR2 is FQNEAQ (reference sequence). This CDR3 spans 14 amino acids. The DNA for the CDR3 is TGTGCCAGCAGCTTAGCGCTACAGGGCCACGAGCAGTACTTC. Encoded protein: CASSLALQGHEQYF.

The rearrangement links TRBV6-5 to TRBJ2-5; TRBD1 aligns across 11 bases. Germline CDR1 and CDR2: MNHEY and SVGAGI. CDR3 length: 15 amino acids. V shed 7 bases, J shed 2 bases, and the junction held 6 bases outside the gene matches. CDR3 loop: CASTGTGGTQETQYF. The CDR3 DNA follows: TGTGCCAGCACCGGGACAGGGGGGACACAAGAGACCCAGTACTTC.

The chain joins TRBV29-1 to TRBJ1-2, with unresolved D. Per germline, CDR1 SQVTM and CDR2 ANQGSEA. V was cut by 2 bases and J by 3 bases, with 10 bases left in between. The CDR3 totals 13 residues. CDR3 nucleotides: TGCAGCGTTGAACATAAGCTGTACTATGGCTACACCTTC. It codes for CSVEHKLYYGYTF.